This T cell receptor beta chain was recovered during a study of T cell responses to AZD1222 COVID-19 vaccine (dated by TCRdb to the early 2020s). Some background on the complete study: TCR sequencing was performed for over 230 trial participants, of whom about 200 were given two doses of AZD1222 and some 25 were given two doses of MenACWY control vaccine. Trial participants were enrolled by age into subgroups of 18-55, 56-69 and 70-plus years, and around 150, 28 and 57 TCR-sequenced participants, respectively, were included in these subgroups. What the authors observed across the whole study: Because no day 14 peak-response samples were available, the repertoires could be characterized only after the peak T cell response. In the small 56-69-year group, the increase in depth fell short of significance, most likely because of low power. Conclusions about previously exposed vaccinees were limited because only 5 or 6 AZD1222 recipients were SARS-CoV-2 seropositive at baseline. Epitopes outside the regions mutated in the B.1.351 and B.1.1.7 variants were reportedly recognized by nearly half of the unique spike-specific TCRs. Participants were mostly white British and included more females than males, and it was suggested by the authors that clonal diversity may have been underestimated. Vaccine-associated CD4 TCRs spanned the whole spike protein, with dominant responses in regions 160-218 and 743-854. A significant rise in spike-specific TCR breadth and depth was observed after two AZD1222 doses relative to day 0 and relative to MenACWY recipients.

As for this clone: Its antigen target is currently unknown. Base-call qualities are not available, and no considerably larger clone is one nucleotide away.

The CDR3 regions of human TCRbeta chains were subjected to immunosequencing. The paper's processing steps were these. Repertoire TCRs were checked for matches against a reference library of SARS-CoV-2-specific TCRs that had been generated using the MIRA antigen-specificity platform. Breadth meant the fraction of unique TCRs that were SARS-CoV-2-associated, whereas depth meant the fraction of total T cells that were SARS-CoV-2-associated. Each spike-specific TCR was assigned to its reactive spike region and to a CD4 or CD8 class using the MIRA data. Log10-transformed breadth and depth values were compared by one-way ANOVA with Sidak's multiple comparisons tests. TCRdb holds this immuneACCESS table with in-frame rearrangements only. Some clones are missing; in checked studies, unresolved V genes explain under half, and the rest has no known cause. V, J and clone size derive from that table, while D and trimming were established from the DNA sequence. For this sample the table gives 150,000 to 180,000 clones, of which over 70% were detected only once. The top ten clonotypes cover about 8.9% of the sample.

The time point label of this sample denotes: about 28 days (+/-7) after the second vaccine dose. AZD1222 recipients with second doses at about 4 weeks or about 12 weeks were pooled, because spike-specific TCR depth and breadth did not differ between schedules. Samples from vaccinated people were obtained from the UK trials COV001 and COV002, which included a single-blind randomized controlled phase 2/3 trial of AZD1222 (ChAdOx1 nCoV-19) in healthy adults. For TCRbeta chain sequencing, PBMC samples were collected from trial participants at day 0 and at day 28 after the second dose. The germline V gene (reference sequence) provides CDR1 SGHNT and CDR2 YYREEE. The CDR3 has 14 amino acids, counting the end cysteine and phenylalanine. Only the CDR3 DNA is retained, 42 bases long and in frame from the first base. The germline V end is reduced by 0 bases and the J end by 3 bases; junction bases left unmatched: 1.

The sequence joins TRBV5-4 to TRBJ2-3, and TRBD2 aligns with 7 junction nucleotides. The sequencing used peripheral blood, collected 28 days after the second AZD1222 dose. The sequence derives from an adult who received the AZD1222 COVID-19 vaccine. The sequenced DNA: TGTGCCAGCAGCTTGGGGACTAGAACAGATACGCAGTATTTT. It encodes CASSLGTRTDTQYF.